The entry below describes one T cell receptor beta chain. The data originate from a study of CD8 T cells in Susac syndrome. Sequencing of TCR beta was undertaken in CD8+ and CD4+ T cells derived from blood. The authors reverse transcribed roughly 0.5 to 1 ug RNA with random hexamers. TCRdb re-called the immunoSEQ multiplex PCR reads through MiXCR, storing one row per CDR3 protein. The sample holds about 120,000 distinct CDR3 sequences; roughly 90% are singletons and the top ten take over 0.1%. The clonotype comes from a human donor in good health. What was sequenced was CD8+ T cells from PBMCs.

CDR3 sequence: CASSLWTGSTANVLTF. The CDR3 nucleotides are TGTGCCAGCAGTTTATGGACAGGTTCCACGGCCAACGTCCTGACTTTC. The chain recombines TRBV28 with TRBJ2-6; D is perhaps TRBD1 (6 bases). This CDR3 has 16 amino acids. Germline assignment: CDR1 MDHEN and CDR2 SYDVKM. Trimming took off 0 bases at V and 6 bases at J, with 12 bases between the two ends.